This TCR beta chain was captured in a study of beta chain features in type 1 diabetes (dated by TCRdb to between 2018 and 2020). With respect to the entire study: No differences in mean age, gender distribution, total cell number or subset yield were found between patients and healthy donors. Naive and central memory subsets were obtained from all 28 donors, but regulatory and stem cell-like memory subsets were isolated from only 8 patients and roughly 8 healthy donors. The study compared the TCRB repertoires of sorted circulating CD4+ T cell subsets in recently diagnosed type 1 diabetes patients with those in matched healthy donors. A total of roughly 100,000,000 sorted cells were examined across all samples, and the number of cells per subset was strongly correlated with RNA yield.

Here is what the overall study found, with its caveats: At VDJ recombination sites, patients with type 1 diabetes made fewer insertions and deleted more nucleotides, a pattern implying thymic rearrangement abnormalities. PCR might favor shorter templates, but patient and control samples were amplified and corrected together, so any skew would affect both groups equally. HLA sub-analyses involved small numbers of individuals, so any influence of HLA type on TCRB rearrangement remained unresolved. Because cDNA was sequenced instead of genomic DNA, activated cells with high expression could be over-represented, although the groups did not differ in activation or CD3 levels. Type 1 diabetes patients showed a moderate but significant shortening of TCRB CDR3 length in all four CD4+ subsets. Naive, central memory and regulatory TCRB repertoires appeared to be more alike among patients than among healthy donors.

Each donor gave one peripheral blood draw, about 100 mL on average, collected into heparinised tubes. A BD FACSAria II and a panel including CD45RO, CCR7, CD25, CD127, CD95 and CD27 were used to sort naive, central memory, regulatory and stem cell-like memory CD4+ T cells. Every sorted population had a purity above 95%. Right away, PBMCs were isolated by Lymphoprep density gradient centrifugation and were stained directly, with no culture step. Samples were stained and sorted in pairs, with one healthy donor and one patient per experiment, so that batch effects were minimized. This clone was detected a few times. Its antigen remains unidentified. Per-base quality was not reported, and no clone a single base away is much larger than it. The High Capacity cDNA Reverse Transcription Kit was used to reverse transcribe all of the isolated RNA, meaning that expressed TCRB transcripts were what got sequenced. Naive, central memory and regulatory T cell samples underwent deep immunoSEQ sequencing, averaging around 4 million total reads per sample. Sorted cells were lysed in RLT buffer, and RNA was extracted using DNase-treated RNeasy Micro or Mini kits according to cell number. To prevent cross-contamination, every cell subset was processed on its own, while patient and healthy donor samples were processed together. The immunoSEQ multiplex PCR was used to amplify TCRB sequences from cDNA, yielding 87-bp fragments that span the CDR3 region. Sequencing of the amplicons was done on the Illumina HiSeq platform. The published analysis was carried out like this. PCR bias was corrected computationally using synthetic template baselines, and reads within Hamming distance 2 were collapsed, with unmergeable singletons discarded. By aligning reads against IMGT, V, D and J genes, CDR3 length, and insertions or deletions at six rearrangement sites were assigned. Within each subset, clonotype counts were normalized to the number of sorted cells before true diversity and Gini coefficients were calculated with the tcR R package. The overlap coefficient, calculated on TCRB nucleotide sequences, was used to measure repertoire sharing. Out-of-frame TCRB sequences from naive cells were analyzed as a proxy for the pre-selection repertoire. TCRdb retrieved this table from immuneACCESS and kept in-frame rearrangements only. Not all clones are present; in checked studies, unresolved V genes account for under half, and no reason is known for the remainder. V and J calls and clone size follow that table, whereas D and trimming were derived from the DNA. Recorded for this sample are about 240,000 clones; approximately 14% of them occurred a single time. The top ten clonotypes cover just under 0.02% of the sample.

Sequencing was performed on naive CD4+ T cells from blood. Read against the paper, the sample's cell subset or site label means: true naive CD4+ T cells. This clonotype was obtained from a man aged 30 to 45 with type 1 diabetes.

This receptor carries the CDR3 CASGPITDTQYF. Read as DNA, the sequence is TGTGCTAGTGGCCCTATCACAGATACGCAGTATTTT. The rearranged segments are TRBV12-5 and TRBJ2-3; no D gene can be assigned with confidence. Taken from the germline V gene, the CDR1 and CDR2 loops are LGHNT and FRNRAP. V gives up 6 bases and J gives up 2 bases, and the segment between their germline ends measures 6 bases. The CDR3 goes from the cysteine to the phenylalanine over 12 residues. Only CDR3 DNA remains: 36 bases, in frame from the first base.